Sequencing of this T cell receptor (beta chain) was carried out in a study of blood T cell repertoires in COVID-19. Study background: Whether acute or convalescent, the COVID-19 samples came from the United States, Italy and Spain.

Measured with immunoSEQ multiplex PCR; TCRdb has only the in-frame clones, and not every one. The sample contains approximately 400,000 clones, roughly 80% of which appear only once. The CDR3 extends over 14 amino acids. The germline V gene has CDR1 SGHRS and CDR2 YFSETQ. The trim removed 3 bases at V and 6 bases at J, leaving 5 bases unmatched. Sequencing used peripheral blood. The chain combines TRBV5-1 with TRBJ2-2; 7 bases are a match to TRBD1. This clonotype originated in a human donor with acute or convalescent COVID-19. The donor label of this sample is uncertain. CDR3 sequence (DNA): TGCGCCAGCAGCTCGACCCAGGGGGCCGGGGAGCTGTTTTTT. Protein: CASSSTQGAGELFF.